This T cell receptor beta chain was captured in a study of cytomegalovirus exposure and HLA in healthy donors. Notes on the study in general: Data from an earlier analysis indicated that most TCR beta V segments were productive either about 90% or about 30% of the time. The investigators catalogued 150 to 200 TCR beta chains as cytomegalovirus-associated.

Germline V gives CDR1 WSHSY, CDR2 SAAADI. The CDR3 contains 13 residues. V lost 6 bases to trimming and J lost 1 base; unmatched junction nucleotides: 1. PCR was performed using 60 Vbeta and 13 Jbeta primers. Generated by immunoSEQ multiplex PCR, the TCRdb table keeps only in-frame clones and is missing some. The profile covers under 200,000 clones, with around 80% appearing a single time and 6.3% taken by the ten largest. To note about this clone: Its target is unknown.

This clonotype was obtained from a male donor in good health and CMV-seropositive. The genes are TRBV10-2 and TRBJ2-3, with 7 bases matching TRBD1. The sample was PBMCs. CDR3 bases: TGCGCCAGCAGAACAGGGGGCACAGATACGCAGTATTTT. Translating gives CASRTGGTDTQYF.